This TCR beta chain was profiled in a study of patients and donors after allogeneic stem cell transplantation (dated by TCRdb to 2018 to 2020). Points on this clonotype: Its antigen is unknown. It has no much larger one-base neighbor in the sample; base qualities were not kept.

Reading the germline V gene gives CDR1 SGHAT and CDR2 FQNNGV. Reading from cysteine to phenylalanine, the CDR3 counts 12 amino acids. Only the CDR3 DNA is retained, 36 bases long and in frame from the first base. The V end loses 5 bases and the J end loses 8 bases, and a stretch of 9 bases separates them. The receptor library was made with RT-PCR. TCRdb names NextSeq 550 as the instrument used. TCRdb itself trimmed the public reads at Q25 with fastp, ran MiXCR and retained productive beta chains. Rows are combined by CDR3 protein, so each entry shows the most common genes and DNA. The table for this sample lists some 90,000 distinct CDR3 sequences; around 48% of them were counted only once. The top ten hold roughly three fifths of the sample.

The chain employs TRBV11-2 and TRBJ1-4; D gene: possibly TRBD1, on 5 matching bases. The TCR sequence derives from a human donor who was either an allogeneic HSCT recipient or a stem cell or donor lymphocyte infusion donor (not recorded which). It is not recorded whose cells these are; they may come from a transplant donor. What was sequenced was blood, either unsorted or a sorted T cell fraction (not recorded which). The CDR3 protein is CASSPPGEKLFF. The DNA is as follows: TGTGCCAGCAGCCCCCCAGGGGAAAAACTGTTTTTT.